What follows are 2 T cell receptor beta chains derived from one specimen sequenced in a study of blood T cells in healthy people across ages. Combining a sample-barcoded 5' primer with a J-beta primer mix, a second PCR ran for about 7 to 12 cycles. TCRdb independently ran MiXCR on the 5' RACE reads; one entry per CDR3 protein. The data show roughly 800,000 distinct CDR3 sequences, more than 20% seen once. These data were also filed under a second study, of T cells of mothers and their children.

Material for sequencing was blood. The receptors stem from a boy younger than 18 in good health.

The genes are TRBV6-6 and TRBJ2-1; 10 bases align to TRBD2. The J call could be wrong; TRBJ2-5 is a better fit for the DNA end. The CDR3 has 16 amino acids. From germline, CDR1 is MNHNY and CDR2 SVGAGI (reference sequence). CDR3 loop: CASSFMGLATKETQYF. The CDR3 nucleotides are TGTGCCAGCAGCTTTATGGGACTAGCGACAAAAGAGACCCAGTACTTC.

This chain connects TRBV27 to TRBJ2-7; 8 bases align to TRBD2. J lost 2 bases, V lost 7 bases, and 7 bases had no gene match. The CDR3 runs 14 residues. Germline CDR1 is MNHEY and CDR2 is SMNVEV (reference sequence). CDR3 protein: CASKRSAGAYEQYF. CDR3 coding DNA: TGTGCCAGCAAGAGGTCAGCGGGGGCCTACGAGCAGTACTTC.